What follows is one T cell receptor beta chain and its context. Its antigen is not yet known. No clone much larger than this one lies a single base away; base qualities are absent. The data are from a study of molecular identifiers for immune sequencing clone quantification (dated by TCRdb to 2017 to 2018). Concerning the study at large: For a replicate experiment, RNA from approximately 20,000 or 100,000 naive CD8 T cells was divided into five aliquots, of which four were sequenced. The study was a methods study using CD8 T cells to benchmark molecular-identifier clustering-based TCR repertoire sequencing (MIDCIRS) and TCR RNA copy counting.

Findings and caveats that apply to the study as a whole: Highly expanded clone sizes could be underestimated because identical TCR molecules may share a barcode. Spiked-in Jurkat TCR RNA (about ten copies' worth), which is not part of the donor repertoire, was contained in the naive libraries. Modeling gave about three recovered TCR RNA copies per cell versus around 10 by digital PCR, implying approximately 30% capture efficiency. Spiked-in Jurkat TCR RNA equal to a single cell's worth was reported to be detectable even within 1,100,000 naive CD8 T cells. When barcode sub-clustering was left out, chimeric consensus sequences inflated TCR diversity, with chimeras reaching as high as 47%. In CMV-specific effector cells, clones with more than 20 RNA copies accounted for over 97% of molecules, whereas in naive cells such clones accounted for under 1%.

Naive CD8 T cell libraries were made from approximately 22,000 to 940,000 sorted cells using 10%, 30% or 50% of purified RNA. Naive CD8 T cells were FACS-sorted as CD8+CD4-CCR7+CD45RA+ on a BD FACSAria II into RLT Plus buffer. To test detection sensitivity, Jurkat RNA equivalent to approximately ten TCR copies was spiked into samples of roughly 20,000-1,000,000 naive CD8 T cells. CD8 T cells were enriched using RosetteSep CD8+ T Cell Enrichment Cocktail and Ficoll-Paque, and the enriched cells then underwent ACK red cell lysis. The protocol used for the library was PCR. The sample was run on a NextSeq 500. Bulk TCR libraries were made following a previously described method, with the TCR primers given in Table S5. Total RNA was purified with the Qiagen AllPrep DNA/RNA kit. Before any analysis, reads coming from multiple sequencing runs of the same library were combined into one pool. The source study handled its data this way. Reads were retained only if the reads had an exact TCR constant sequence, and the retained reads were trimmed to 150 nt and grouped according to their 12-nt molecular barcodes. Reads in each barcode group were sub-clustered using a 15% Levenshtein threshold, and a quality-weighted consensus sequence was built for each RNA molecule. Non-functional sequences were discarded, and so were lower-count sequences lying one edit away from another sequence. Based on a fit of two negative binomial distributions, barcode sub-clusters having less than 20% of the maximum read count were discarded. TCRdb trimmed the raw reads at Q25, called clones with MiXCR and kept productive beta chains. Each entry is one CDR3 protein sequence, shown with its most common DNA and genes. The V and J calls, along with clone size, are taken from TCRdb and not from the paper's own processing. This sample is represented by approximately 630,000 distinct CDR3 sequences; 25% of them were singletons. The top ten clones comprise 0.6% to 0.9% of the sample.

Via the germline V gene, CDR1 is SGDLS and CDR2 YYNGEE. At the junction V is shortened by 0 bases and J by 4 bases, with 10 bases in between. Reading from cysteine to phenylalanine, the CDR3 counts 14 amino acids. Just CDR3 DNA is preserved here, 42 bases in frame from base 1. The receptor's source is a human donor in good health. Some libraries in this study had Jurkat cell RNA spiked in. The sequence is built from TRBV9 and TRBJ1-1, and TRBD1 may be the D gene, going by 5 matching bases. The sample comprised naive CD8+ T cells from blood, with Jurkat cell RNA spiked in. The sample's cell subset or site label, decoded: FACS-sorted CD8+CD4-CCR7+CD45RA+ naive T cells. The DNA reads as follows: TGTGCCAGCAGCGTAGGCAAGGGACTCACTGAAGCTTTCTTT. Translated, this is CASSVGKGLTEAFF.